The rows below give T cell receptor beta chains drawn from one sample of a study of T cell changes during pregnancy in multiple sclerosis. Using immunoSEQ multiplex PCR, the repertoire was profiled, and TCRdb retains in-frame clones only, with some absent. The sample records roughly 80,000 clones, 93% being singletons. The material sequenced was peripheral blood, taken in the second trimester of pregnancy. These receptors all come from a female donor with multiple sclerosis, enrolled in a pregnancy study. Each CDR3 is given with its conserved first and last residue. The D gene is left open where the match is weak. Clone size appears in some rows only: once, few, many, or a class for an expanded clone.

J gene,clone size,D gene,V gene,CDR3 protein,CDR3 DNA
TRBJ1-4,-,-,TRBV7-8,CASSLTGNNEKLFF,TGTGCCAGCAGCTTGACCGGGAATAATGAAAAACTGTTTTTT
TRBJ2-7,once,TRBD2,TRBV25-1,CASSGGLAGTYEQYF,TGTGCCAGCAGTGGGGGACTAGCGGGAACCTACGAGCAGTACTTC
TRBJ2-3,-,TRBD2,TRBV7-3,CASSPAAGNTDTQYF,TGTGCCAGCAGCCCCGCAGCGGGAAACACAGATACGCAGTATTTT
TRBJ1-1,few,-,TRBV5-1,CASSLEKNTEAFF,TGCGCCAGCAGCTTAGAGAAAAACACTGAAGCTTTCTTT
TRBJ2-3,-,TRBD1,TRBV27,CASSRQGLDTQYF,TGTGCCAGCAGTAGACAGGGGTTAGATACGCAGTATTTT
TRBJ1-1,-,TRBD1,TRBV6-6,CASSRQGWDTEAFF,TGTGCCAGCAGTCGACAGGGTTGGGACACTGAAGCTTTCTTT
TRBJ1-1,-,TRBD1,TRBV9,CASSVEDRGLGTEAFF,TGTGCCAGCAGCGTCGAGGACAGGGGGCTGGGCACTGAAGCTTTCTTT
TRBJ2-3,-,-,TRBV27,CASSWGSRDTQYF,TGTGCCAGCAGTTGGGGCAGTCGGGATACGCAGTATTTT
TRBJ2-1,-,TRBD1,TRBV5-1,CASSQNRGRDEQFF,TGCGCCAGCAGCCAAAACAGGGGGCGCGATGAGCAGTTCTTC
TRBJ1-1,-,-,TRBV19,CASSIWANTEAFF,TGTGCCAGTAGTATATGGGCGAACACTGAAGCTTTCTTT
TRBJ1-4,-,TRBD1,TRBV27,CASSSLTGGDEKLFF,TGTGCCAGCAGTTCGTTGACAGGGGGTGATGAAAAACTGTTTTTT
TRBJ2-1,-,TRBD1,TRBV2,CASSALTTGSSYNEQFF,TGTGCCAGCAGTGCCCTCACGACAGGGAGCTCCTACAATGAGCAGTTCTTC
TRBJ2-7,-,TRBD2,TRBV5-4,CASSSRGGDFYEQYF,TGTGCCAGCAGCTCTAGGGGAGGGGACTTCTACGAGCAGTACTTC
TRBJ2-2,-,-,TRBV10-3,CAISARGGNTGELFF,TGTGCCATCAGTGCTAGGGGGGGGAACACCGGGGAGCTGTTTTTT
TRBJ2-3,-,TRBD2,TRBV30,CAWSLTSGGADTQYF,TGTGCCTGGAGTTTAACTAGCGGGGGGGCAGATACGCAGTATTTT
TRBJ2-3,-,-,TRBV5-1,CASSLSHSSDTQYF,TGCGCCAGCAGCTTGTCCCACTCTTCAGATACGCAGTATTTT
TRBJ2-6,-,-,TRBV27,CASSLEAGDGANVLTF,TGTGCCAGCAGTTTGGAGGCAGGGGACGGGGCCAACGTCCTGACTTTC
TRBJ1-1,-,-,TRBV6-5,CASRSQGNTEAFF,TGTGCCAGCAGATCACAGGGAAACACTGAAGCTTTCTTT
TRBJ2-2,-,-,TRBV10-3,CAISPPLHTGELFF,TGTGCCATCAGTCCGCCACTTCACACCGGGGAGCTGTTTTTT
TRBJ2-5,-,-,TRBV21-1,CASSKELAHGRWTQYF,TGTGCCAGCAGCAAGGAACTAGCACATGGTAGATGGACCCAGTACTTC
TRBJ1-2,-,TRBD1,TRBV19,CASRPAGQVNYGYTF,TGTGCCAGTCGGCCCGCGGGACAGGTAAACTATGGCTACACCTTC
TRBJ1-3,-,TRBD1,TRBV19,CASSGTGAGNTIYF,TGTGCCAGTAGTGGGACAGGGGCAGGAAACACCATATATTTT
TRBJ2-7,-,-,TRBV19,CASSIGGVAYEQYF,TGTGCCAGTAGTATCGGGGGAGTTGCCTACGAGCAGTACTTC
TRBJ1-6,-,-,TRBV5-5,CASSLMAGANVNSPLHF,TGTGCCAGCAGTCTTATGGCAGGGGCCAATGTGAATTCACCCCTCCACTTT
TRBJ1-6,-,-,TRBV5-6,CASSFGTAPRPLHF,TGTGCCAGCAGCTTTGGAACAGCTCCGAGACCCCTCCACTTT
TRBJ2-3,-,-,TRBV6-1,CASRAGADTQYF,TGTGCCTCCAGGGCAGGGGCAGATACGCAGTATTTT
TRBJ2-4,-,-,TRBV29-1,CSVEVPSVNIQYF,TGCAGCGTTGAAGTCCCTAGCGTAAACATTCAGTACTTC
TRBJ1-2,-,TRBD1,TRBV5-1,CASSPRDRGSYGYTF,TGCGCCAGCAGCCCCCGGGACAGGGGATCCTATGGCTACACCTTC